This T cell receptor (beta chain) came from a study of Ad26.COV2.S vaccination and SARS-CoV-2 variants. The trim removed 4 bases at V and 5 bases at J, leaving 1 base unmatched. CDR3 size: 13 residues. CDR1 is SGHAT and CDR2 is FQDESV in the germline V gene (reference sequence). The assay was immunoSEQ multiplex PCR, and TCRdb's table has in-frame clones only and misses some. The sample records about 680,000 clones, roughly nine tenths being singletons. Points from the study as a whole: Once vaccination had occurred, spike-specific CD8+ and CD4+ T cell responses reportedly showed substantial breadth.

Treatment reported: roughly 19 received Ad26.COV2.S at low or high dose, single or two shots; about 5 received placebo; per-sample allocation not given. Sampling was done on day 63 after the first vaccine or placebo injection. Details on this clone: Its specificity is not known.

The source of this sequence is a person aged 18-65 years who received the Ad26.COV2.S COVID-19 vaccine or a placebo. The chain links TRBV11-1 to TRBJ2-5, with 10 positions matching TRBD2. Source: peripheral blood, taken in a trial of Ad26.COV2.S vaccine versus placebo. The CDR3 sequence is CASSYSGGETQYF. CDR3 DNA: TGTGCCAGCAGCTATAGCGGGGGGGAGACCCAGTACTTC.